Following are 2 T cell receptor beta chains from one sample sequenced in a study of radiotherapy plus CTLA-4 blockade in lung cancer. Clones were read by immunoSEQ multiplex PCR, and TCRdb kept only the in-frame ones, dropping some. The table shows 65,000 to 85,000 clones, with about 72% occurring only once. Sequencing was performed on peripheral blood, taken from a patient treated with radiotherapy plus ipilimumab. These receptors originate from a human donor with non-small cell lung cancer whose response to radiotherapy plus ipilimumab could not be evaluated. Some clones in this sample may be carry-over from other donors' samples.

The V gene is TRBV29-1, the J gene TRBJ1-1; D is uncertain. V lost 6 bases and J lost 0, with 14 bases in between. The CDR3 has 14 residues. Germline CDR1 reads SQVTM; CDR2 reads ANQGSEA. The CDR3 here is CSVSDKTMNTEAFF. CDR3 sequence (DNA): TGCAGCGTCTCTGACAAGACGATGAACACTGAAGCTTTCTTT.

The chain uses TRBV6-6 and TRBJ1-4; no firm D call. Germline CDR1 reads MNHNY; CDR2 reads SVGAGI (reference sequence). V was cut by 2 bases and J by 5 bases, with 9 bases left in between. The CDR3 consists of 14 residues. The DNA for the CDR3 is TGTGCCAGCAGTTACCCAGAAAGAAATGAAAAACTGTTTTTT. Translating it yields CASSYPERNEKLFF.